Shown below are 20 T cell receptor beta chains from a single sample sequenced in a study of T cells in Graves' hyperthyroidism and ophthalmopathy. The source material, RNA transcripts, was used to amplify TCR beta CDR3 regions. The HTBI primer set drove a first-round RT-PCR of the TCR CDR3. TCRdb re-derived calls from the multiplex PCR reads in MiXCR, one entry per CDR3 protein. This sample has 650,000 to 700,000 distinct CDR3 sequences; 15% to 20% occur once, and the top ten carry around 15%. Sequencing input: blood. The receptor set was obtained from a man aged 50 to 59 with Graves' hyperthyroidism.

This clonotype was picked up many times. The chain combines TRBV10-3 with TRBJ2-5; tentatively, D is TRBD1 (5 bases). The CDR3 spans 12 residues. Trimming pared 7 bases from V and 7 bases from J, leaving 13 bases between. From germline, CDR1 is ENHRY and CDR2 SYGVKD. CDR3 region: CAITDSLGTQYF. In DNA, the CDR3 is TGTGCCATCACCGACAGCCTAGGGACCCAGTACTTC.

This chain connects TRBV28 to TRBJ1-4; TRBD1 aligns across 7 bases. CDR3 length: 16 residues. After removal of 2 bases from V and 2 bases from J, the junction contained 5 bases not matched to a gene. Germline CDR1 is MDHEN and CDR2 is SYDVKM. The CDR3: CASSLSPGQTNEKLFF. Written as DNA, the CDR3 is TGTGCCAGCAGTTTAAGTCCGGGACAGACTAATGAAAAACTGTTTTTT.

The V and J genes are TRBV4-1 and TRBJ1-6; no reliable D call. The length of the CDR3 is 15 residues. V lost 3 bases to trimming and J lost 8 bases, with 14 bases between them. The germline gives CDR1 MGHRA, CDR2 YSYEKL. The DNA for the CDR3 is TGCGCCAGCAGCCACATATCCGGGCGGTATTCACCCCTCCACTTT. Translation gives CASSHISGRYSPLHF.

Here the CDR3 reads CSGEGTSLTDTQYF. The CDR3 DNA sequence: TGCAGCGGCGAGGGGACCAGCCTTACAGATACGCAGTATTTT. The chain has TRBV29-1 and TRBJ2-3; either TRBD1 or TRBD2 may supply D (5 bases each). In germline, CDR1 is SQVTM, CDR2 ANQGSEA. This CDR3 contains 14 residues. V lost 7 bases and J lost 3, with 17 bases in between.

At least ten counts were recorded for this clonotype. The rearrangement joins TRBV4-3 to TRBJ2-1; 9 bases are shared with TRBD2. This CDR3 is built from 16 residues. Germline loops: CDR1 LGHNA, CDR2 YSLEER. Losses at the gene ends were 0 bases for V and 4 bases for J; bases not matched to a gene: 4. CDR3 in amino acids: CASSQDGTSGYNEQFF. CDR3 DNA: TGCGCCAGCAGCCAAGATGGTACTAGCGGGTACAATGAGCAGTTCTTC.

This clonotype was counted many times. The chain employs TRBV28 and TRBJ2-7, with 11 bases matching TRBD1. Trimming cost V 4 bases and J 7 bases; bases outside gene matches: 6. Germline CDR1 and CDR2: MDHEN and SYDVKM. There are 14 residues in the CDR3. CDR3 amino acids: CASSSGTGGVEQYF. The CDR3 DNA reads TGTGCCAGCAGTTCCGGGACAGGGGGGGTTGAGCAGTACTTC. Filled out from reference TRBV28 and TRBJ2-7, the complete variable domain reads DVKVTQSSRYLVKRTGEKVFLECVQDMDHENMFWYRQDPGLGLRLIYFSYDVKMKEKGDIPEGYSVSREKKERFSLILESASTNQTSMYLCASSSGTGGVEQYFGPGTRLTVT.

The chain couples TRBV29-1 to TRBJ2-1, with 7 bases fitting TRBD1. The CDR3 totals 13 residues. Germline-derived CDR1 and CDR2 are SQVTM and ANQGSEA. V dropped 5 bases and J dropped 3; count of bases not matched to a gene: 4. The CDR3 is CSVPDRSYNEQFF. The DNA of the CDR3 is TGCAGCGTTCCGGACAGGAGCTACAATGAGCAGTTCTTC.

Many counts were recorded for this clonotype. This chain joins TRBV6-1 and TRBJ1-1; maybe TRBD1 (5 bases). Deletions cut 1 base from V and 5 bases from J, with 14 bases between. This CDR3 is built from 15 residues. Germline V lookup: CDR1 MNHNS, CDR2 SASEGT. This chain's CDR3 is CASSEGGSGWTEAFF. CDR3 bases: TGTGCCAGCAGTGAAGGGGGCTCAGGCTGGACTGAAGCTTTCTTT.

This clonotype was seen a handful of times. The CDR3 DNA reads TGCAGTGCTAACCCAGCGACTAGCGAGAGCTCCTACGAGCAGTACTTC. Amino acid sequence: CSANPATSESSYEQYF. This chain joins TRBV20-1 and TRBJ2-7; 8 nucleotides agree with TRBD2. V trimming: 4 bases; J trimming: 0 bases; junction bases outside the gene matches: 11. This CDR3 region has 16 residues. Germline CDR1 DFQATT, CDR2 SNEGSKA (reference sequence).

The rearrangement uses TRBV27 and TRBJ2-4, with TRBD2 matching 11 bases. Trimming took 5 bases from V and 8 from J; bases not matched to a gene: 8. CDR1 is MNHEY, CDR2 SMNVEV, per germline (reference sequence). This CDR3 comprises 15 residues. The CDR3 here is CASSTGTSGGDIQYF. The CDR3 DNA is TGTGCCAGCAGTACCGGGACTAGCGGAGGGGACATTCAGTACTTC.

Ten or more counts support this clonotype. The rearrangement uses TRBV28 and TRBJ2-3, with D possibly being TRBD1 or TRBD2 (7 bases each). This CDR3 contains 15 residues. Deletions cut 10 bases from V and 2 bases from J, with 19 bases between. Germline-derived CDR1 and CDR2 are MDHEN and SYDVKM. The DNA for the CDR3 is TGTGCCACCCTCCCAGGGGGGGTGGTCACAGATACGCAGTATTTT. It specifies CATLPGGVVTDTQYF.

The V call is TRBV4-1, the J call TRBJ2-2; D call uncertain. The germline V and J ends were trimmed by 2 bases and 8 bases, with 15 bases remaining between them. This CDR3 is built from 15 residues. CDR1 and CDR2 (germline): MGHRA, YSYEKL. In nucleotides, the CDR3 is TGCGCCAGCAGCCAACTCTCTTTATTCGTTGGGGAGCTGTTTTTT. Translated: CASSQLSLFVGELFF.

The chain couples TRBV15 to TRBJ2-2; no firm D call. CDR3 length: 16 amino acids. Trimming took off 1 base at V and 0 bases at J, with 9 bases between the two ends. Germline values: CDR1 LNHNV, CDR2 YYDKDF (reference sequence). The CDR3 nucleotides read TGTGCCACCAGCAGAGGCTCAGCGTCGAACACCGGGGAGCTGTTTTTT. Translation gives CATSRGSASNTGELFF.

This clonotype came up a few times. The gene calls are TRBV2 and TRBJ1-1, with 8 bases that match TRBD1. The CDR3 contains 17 residues. Germline lookup yields CDR1 SNHLY and CDR2 FYNNEI. V lost 5 bases to trimming and J lost 0 bases; unmatched junction nucleotides: 11. The chain's CDR3 is CASSYPGQAIMNTEAFF. The CDR3 coding sequence is TGTGCCAGCAGTTACCCGGGACAGGCCATAATGAACACTGAAGCTTTCTTT. Full variable domain (outside the CDR3, taken from reference TRBV2 and TRBJ1-1): EPEVTQTPSHQVTQMGQEVILRCVPISNHLYFYWYRQILGQKVEFLVSFYNNEISEKSEIFDDQFSVERPDGSNFTLKIRSTKLEDSAMYFCASSYPGQAIMNTEAFFGQGTRLTVV.

The chain joins TRBV5-1 to TRBJ2-7; TRBD2 matches 10 bases. The CDR3 loop spans 15 amino acids. CDR1 is SGHRS and CDR2 is YFSETQ in the germline V gene. With V trimmed by 7 bases and J by 0 bases, 7 bases remained unmatched. This CDR3 is CASGEGLASSYEQYF. CDR3 DNA: TGCGCCAGCGGCGAGGGACTAGCGAGCTCCTACGAGCAGTACTTC.

This clonotype occurred many times. This rearrangement joins TRBV28 to TRBJ2-7; D is uncertain. Trimming stripped 1 base from V and 3 bases from J, with 7 bases between. The length of the CDR3 is 13 residues. From germline, CDR1 is MDHEN and CDR2 SYDVKM. The CDR3 region is CASSLSRHYEQYF. The DNA of the CDR3 is TGTGCCAGCAGTTTATCCCGCCACTACGAGCAGTACTTC.

This chain links TRBV20-1 with TRBJ2-3; 9 nucleotides align to TRBD2. The germline CDR1 and CDR2 sequences are DFQATT and SNEGSKA (reference sequence). The V gene end was trimmed by 5 bases and the J gene end by 1 base; junction bases not matched to a gene: 4. This CDR3 comprises 14 residues. The CDR3 DNA reads TGCAGTGCTCCCTTAGCGGGGGGCACAGATACGCAGTATTTT. Protein: CSAPLAGGTDTQYF.

This clonotype was seen at least ten times. CDR3 region: CASSRDRGYDEQYF. Here the CDR3 DNA reads TGTGCCAGCTCTCGGGACAGGGGTTATGACGAGCAGTACTTC. The chain combines TRBV28 with TRBJ2-7; TRBD1 matches at 10 bases. The CDR3 sequence is 14 residues long. The V gene end was trimmed by 8 bases and the J gene end by 5 bases; junction bases not matched to a gene: 9. Per the germline V gene, CDR1 is MDHEN and CDR2 is SYDVKM. The entire variable domain, with the rest obtained from reference TRBV28 and TRBJ2-7, is as follows: DVKVTQSSRYLVKRTGEKVFLECVQDMDHENMFWYRQDPGLGLRLIYFSYDVKMKEKGDIPEGYSVSREKKERFSLILESASTNQTSMYLCASSRDRGYDEQYFGPGTRLTVT.

V is TRBV9 and J is TRBJ2-7, with 10 bases aligning to TRBD2. This CDR3 contains 12 residues. CDR1 is SGDLS and CDR2 is YYNGEE in the germline V gene. The CDR3 spells CASGAGGYEQYF. CDR3 nucleotides: TGTGCTTCGGGAGCGGGAGGGTACGAGCAGTACTTC.

The chain employs TRBV28 and TRBJ2-7, with D possibly TRBD1 on 5 matching bases. Trimming took 3 bases from V and 4 from J, leaving 13 bases between them. Germline V gene sequence: CDR1 MDHEN, CDR2 SYDVKM. The CDR3 has 14 amino acids. CDR3 sequence (DNA): TGTGCCAGCAGTTTGGGGCCGACTGGATACGAGCAGTACTTC. Translated: CASSLGPTGYEQYF.